One sample yielded the 2 T cell receptor beta chains listed below, sequenced in a study of metastatic and nonmetastatic thyroid tumors. Patients underwent thyroid surgery, and none had received any treatment before it. TCRdb used MiXCR to call clones anew from the PCR reads. Seen here are 14,000 or so clones, about 35% observed once, and the top ten hold around 10%. The sequenced material came from tumor tissue. These receptors originate from a male donor with papillary thyroid cancer or a benign thyroid nodule (not recorded which). Some clones in this sample may be carry-over from other donors' samples.

J is TRBJ2-1 and V is TRBV5-1, with 14 nucleotides matching TRBD2. V shed 0 bases, J shed 7 bases, and the junction held 6 bases outside the gene matches. Germline assignment: CDR1 SGHRS and CDR2 YFSETQ. The CDR3 contains 17 residues. DNA of the CDR3: TGCGCCAGCAGCTTGGCACCGGGACTAGCGGGAGAAAATGAGCAGTTCTTC. Translation: CASSLAPGLAGENEQFF.

This clone has only a few counts. A much larger clone differs from this one at a single base, so this may be a read error. The gene calls are TRBV28 and TRBJ1-4; perhaps TRBD1 as D (6 bases). The V gene lost 7 bases and the J gene lost 4 bases, with 16 bases spanning the gap. The CDR3 loop spans 15 amino acids. CDR1 and CDR2 from the germline V gene are MDHEN and SYDVKM. CDR3 amino acids: CASIRSGVINEKLFF. In DNA, the CDR3 is TGTGCCAGCATCCGATCAGGGGTCATTAATGAAAAACTGTTTTTT.